A selection of T cell receptor beta chains follows, all from one sample in a study of OX40 agonist ivuxolimab in advanced cancers. Produced via immunoSEQ multiplex PCR; TCRdb's table is partial and in-frame only. The sample comprises more than 50,000 clones, 86% of which are singletons, and roughly 0.5% rests with the top ten. The sample was CD4+ or CD8+ T cells sorted from blood, taken in a trial of the OX40 agonist ivuxolimab. The origin of the receptors is an adult with an advanced solid tumor such as melanoma, head and neck, liver or kidney cancer. The CDR3 runs from the conserved cysteine through the conserved F or W. D genes are given only for firm matches. Clone size is shown for a subset of rows, as once, few, many or a class of expanded clone.

d_gene | abundance | j_gene | v_gene | CDR3aa | CDR3nt
TRBD1 | - | TRBJ1-5 | TRBV28 | CASRGTNRGGQPQHF | TGTGCCAGCAGGGGGACGAACAGGGGGGGTCAGCCCCAGCATTTT
- | - | TRBJ2-5 | TRBV5-6 | CASSLGLGSGSGETQYF | TGTGCCAGCAGCTTGGGGCTGGGATCGGGCTCGGGGGAGACCCAGTACTTC
- | - | TRBJ2-5 | TRBV9 | CASSVAAGFPYTETQYF | TGTGCCAGCAGCGTAGCTGCGGGGTTTCCTTATACGGAGACCCAGTACTTC
- | - | TRBJ1-4 | TRBV4-3 | CASSQGGSRGEKLFF | TGCGCCAGCAGCCAAGGAGGGAGCAGAGGGGAAAAACTGTTTTTT
- | - | TRBJ1-2 | TRBV19 | CASSPLDWNYGYTF | TGTGCCAGTAGCCCGCTAGATTGGAACTATGGCTACACCTTC
- | - | TRBJ1-4 | TRBV19 | CASSQRQVQEKLFF | TGTGCCAGTAGTCAGCGACAGGTACAGGAAAAACTGTTTTTT
- | - | TRBJ2-1 | TRBV2 | CASSEATGRGEQFF | TGTGCCAGCAGTGAGGCCACAGGGCGAGGTGAGCAGTTCTTC
- | - | TRBJ1-1 | TRBV6-1 | CASSERGDTEAFF | TGTGCCAGCAGCGAACGGGGGGACACTGAAGCTTTCTTT
- | - | TRBJ2-1 | TRBV30 | CAWSVGGYNEQFF | TGTGCCTGGAGTGTAGGGGGTTACAATGAGCAGTTCTTC
TRBD2 | - | TRBJ2-1 | TRBV4-1 | CASSQVGTSAPNSYNEQFF | TGCGCCAGCAGCCAAGTCGGGACTAGCGCCCCAAACTCCTACAATGAGCAGTTCTTC
- | - | TRBJ2-5 | TRBV29-1 | CSAEPGETQYF | TGCAGCGCAGAACCAGGGGAGACCCAGTACTTC
TRBD2 | few | TRBJ2-1 | TRBV4-3 | CASSHLTSGGARNNEQFF | TGCGCCAGCAGCCACCTCACTAGCGGGGGCGCACGGAACAATGAGCAGTTCTTC
TRBD1 | - | TRBJ1-2 | TRBV12-5 | CASGSDRGSLSSNYGYTF | TGTGCTAGTGGTTCTGACAGGGGGTCCTTGTCATCAAACTATGGCTACACCTTC
- | few | TRBJ2-2 | TRBV7-3 | CASSLQDGELFF | TGTGCCAGCAGCTTACAGGACGGGGAGCTGTTTTTT
- | - | TRBJ1-4 | TRBV5-1 | CASSFQGGNEKLFF | TGCGCCAGCAGCTTCCAGGGAGGGAATGAAAAACTGTTTTTT
- | - | TRBJ2-1 | TRBV10-1 | CASSDSYRRDEQFF | TGCGCCAGCAGTGACAGTTACAGACGCGATGAGCAGTTCTTC
TRBD1 | - | TRBJ2-2 | TRBV7-3 | CASSFDRGAGELFF | TGTGCCAGCAGCTTTGACAGGGGAGCCGGGGAGCTGTTTTTT
TRBD1 | - | TRBJ2-7 | TRBV9 | CASSHSGQGNYEQYF | TGTGCCAGCAGCCACTCGGGACAGGGGAACTACGAGCAGTACTTC
TRBD1 | - | TRBJ1-3 | TRBV7-6 | CASSSRGLGNTIYF | TGTGCCAGCAGCTCGAGGGGGCTTGGAAACACCATATATTTT
- | - | TRBJ2-7 | TRBV6-5 | CASTGVSYEQYF | TGTGCCAGCACGGGGGTCTCCTACGAGCAGTACTTC
TRBD2 | - | TRBJ2-7 | TRBV7-9 | CASSRAGLAGPYEQYF | TGTGCCAGCAGCCGCGCGGGACTAGCAGGGCCCTACGAGCAGTACTTC
- | - | TRBJ2-3 | TRBV25-1 | CASSGPLTDTQYF | TGTGCCAGCAGTGGGCCCCTCACAGATACGCAGTATTTT
- | - | TRBJ2-7 | TRBV5-4 | CASSLDSLGEQYF | TGTGCCAGCAGCTTGGATTCTCTGGGGGAGCAGTACTTC
TRBD1 | - | TRBJ1-1 | TRBV7-8 | CASSSPGTGEAEAFF | TGTGCCAGCAGCTCCCCCGGGACAGGGGAGGCTGAAGCTTTCTTT
- | - | TRBJ1-3 | TRBV28 | CASRGAGSGNTIYF | TGTGCCAGCAGGGGGGCAGGCTCTGGAAACACCATATATTTT
TRBD1 | - | TRBJ2-7 | TRBV4-1 | CASSRFSGTGGPYEQYF | TGCGCCAGCAGTAGATTTTCCGGGACAGGGGGGCCCTACGAGCAGTACTTC
TRBD1 | - | TRBJ2-2 | TRBV7-2 | CASSPGQGAGHGELFF | TGTGCCAGCAGCCCGGGACAGGGGGCTGGTCACGGGGAGCTGTTTTTT
- | - | TRBJ1-1 | TRBV6-5 | CASSAGTSNTEAFF | TGTGCCAGCAGTGCCGGTACATCGAACACTGAAGCTTTCTTT
- | - | TRBJ1-4 | TRBV5-1 | CASSWRGGGNEKLFF | TGCGCCAGCAGCTGGAGGGGGGGAGGCAATGAAAAACTGTTTTTT
- | - | TRBJ2-5 | TRBV7-2 | CASSLDRVLETQYF | TGTGCCAGCAGCTTAGACAGGGTACTAGAGACCCAGTACTTC
- | - | TRBJ2-1 | TRBV23-1 | CASSRSLSYNEQFF | TGCGCCAGTTCCCGGAGTTTATCCTACAATGAGCAGTTCTTC